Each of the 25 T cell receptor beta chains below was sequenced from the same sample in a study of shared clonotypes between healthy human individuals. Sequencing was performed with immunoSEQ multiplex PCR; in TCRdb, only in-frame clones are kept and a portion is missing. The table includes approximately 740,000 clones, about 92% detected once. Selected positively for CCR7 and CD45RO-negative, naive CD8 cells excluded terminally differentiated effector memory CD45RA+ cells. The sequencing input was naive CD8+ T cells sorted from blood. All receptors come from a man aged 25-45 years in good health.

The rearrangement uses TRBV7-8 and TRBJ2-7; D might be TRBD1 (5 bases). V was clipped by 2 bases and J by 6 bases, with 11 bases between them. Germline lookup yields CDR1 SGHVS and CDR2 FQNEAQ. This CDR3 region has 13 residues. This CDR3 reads CASSLKKGLEQYF. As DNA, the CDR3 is TGTGCCAGCAGCTTAAAGAAGGGGCTCGAGCAGTACTTC. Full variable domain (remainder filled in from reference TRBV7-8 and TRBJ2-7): GAGVSQSPRYKVAKRGQDVALRCDPISGHVSLFWYQQALGQGPEFLTYFQNEAQLDKSGLPSDRFFAERPEGSVSTLKIQRTQQEDSAVYLCASSLKKGLEQYFGPGTRLTVT.

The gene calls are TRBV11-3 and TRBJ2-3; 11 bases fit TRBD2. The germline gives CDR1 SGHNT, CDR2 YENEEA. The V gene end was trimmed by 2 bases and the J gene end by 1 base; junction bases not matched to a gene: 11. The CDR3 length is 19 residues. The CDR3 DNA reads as TGTGCCAGCAGCTTAAGGGGACTAGCGGTCGGGGAGGGCACAGATACGCAGTATTTT. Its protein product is CASSLRGLAVGEGTDTQYF.

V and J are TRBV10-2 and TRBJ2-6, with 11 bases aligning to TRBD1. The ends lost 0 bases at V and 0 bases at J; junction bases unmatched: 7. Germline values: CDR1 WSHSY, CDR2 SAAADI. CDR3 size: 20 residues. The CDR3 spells CASSESRGTGGYSGANVLTF. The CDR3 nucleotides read TGCGCCAGCAGTGAGTCGCGGGGGACAGGGGGTTACTCTGGGGCCAACGTCCTGACTTTC.

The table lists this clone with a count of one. The CDR3 protein is CASQNSPSYEQYF. The CDR3 nucleotides read TGTGCCAGCCAAAATTCCCCCTCTTACGAGCAGTACTTC. The V call is TRBV7-9, the J call TRBJ2-7; no firm D call. V lost 8 bases, J lost 4 bases, and 15 bases lay in between. CDR1 and CDR2 from the germline V gene are SEHNR and FQNEAQ (reference sequence). The CDR3 has 13 residues. The variable domain in full, with the rest retrieved from reference TRBV7-9 and TRBJ2-7, is DTGVSQNPRHKITKRGQNVTFRCDPISEHNRLYWYRQTLGQGPEFLTYFQNEAQLEKSRLLSDRFSAERPKGSFSTLEIQRTEQGDSAMYLCASQNSPSYEQYFGPGTRLTVT.

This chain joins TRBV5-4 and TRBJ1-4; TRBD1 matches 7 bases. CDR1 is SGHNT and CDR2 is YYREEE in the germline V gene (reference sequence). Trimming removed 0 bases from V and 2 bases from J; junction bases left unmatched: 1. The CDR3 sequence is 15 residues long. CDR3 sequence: CASSLVGGTNEKLFF. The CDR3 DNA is TGTGCCAGCAGCTTGGTAGGGGGCACTAATGAAAAACTGTTTTTT.

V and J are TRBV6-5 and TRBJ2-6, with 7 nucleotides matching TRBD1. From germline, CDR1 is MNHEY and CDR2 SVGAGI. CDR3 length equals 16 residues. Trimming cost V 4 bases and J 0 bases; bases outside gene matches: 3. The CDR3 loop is CASSSRDSSGANVLTF. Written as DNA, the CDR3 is TGTGCCAGCAGTTCCAGGGACAGCTCTGGGGCCAACGTCCTGACTTTC.

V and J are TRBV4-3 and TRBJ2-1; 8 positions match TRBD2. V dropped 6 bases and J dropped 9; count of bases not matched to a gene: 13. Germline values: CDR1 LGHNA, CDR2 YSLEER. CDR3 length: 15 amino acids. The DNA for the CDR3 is TGCGCCAGCAGGCCGGGACTAGTGCTAGGCGGTGAGCAGTTCTTC. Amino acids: CASRPGLVLGGEQFF.

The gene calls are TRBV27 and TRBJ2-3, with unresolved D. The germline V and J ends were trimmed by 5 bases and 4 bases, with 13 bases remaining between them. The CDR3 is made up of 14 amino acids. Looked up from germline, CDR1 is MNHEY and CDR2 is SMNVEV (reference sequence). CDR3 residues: CASSMHPTADTQYF. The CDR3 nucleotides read TGTGCCAGCAGTATGCATCCTACGGCAGATACGCAGTATTTT.

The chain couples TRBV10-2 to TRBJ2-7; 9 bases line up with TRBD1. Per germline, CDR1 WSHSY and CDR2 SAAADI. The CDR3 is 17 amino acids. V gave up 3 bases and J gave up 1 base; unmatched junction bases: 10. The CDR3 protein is CASSEEAPGQGSYEQYF. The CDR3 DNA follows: TGCGCCAGCAGTGAAGAGGCTCCGGGACAGGGTTCCTACGAGCAGTACTTC.

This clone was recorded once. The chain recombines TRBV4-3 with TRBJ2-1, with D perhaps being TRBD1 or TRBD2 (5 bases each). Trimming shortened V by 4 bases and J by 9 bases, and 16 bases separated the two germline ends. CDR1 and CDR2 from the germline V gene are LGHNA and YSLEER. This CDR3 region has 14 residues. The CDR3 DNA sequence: TGCGCCAGCAGCCCCGGGGCGACCGGAGGTGAGCAGTTCTTC. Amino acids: CASSPGATGGEQFF.

DNA for the CDR3: TGCGCCAGCAGTGATTCGCTAGCGGATTCCACAGATACGCAGTATTTT. Its protein is CASSDSLADSTDTQYF. The genes are TRBV10-1 and TRBJ2-3; 7 bases are shared with TRBD2. The V segment lost 3 bases and the J segment 2 bases; nucleotides outside the gene matches: 8. Per germline, CDR1 WNHNN and CDR2 SYGVQD (reference sequence). The CDR3 sequence is 16 residues long.

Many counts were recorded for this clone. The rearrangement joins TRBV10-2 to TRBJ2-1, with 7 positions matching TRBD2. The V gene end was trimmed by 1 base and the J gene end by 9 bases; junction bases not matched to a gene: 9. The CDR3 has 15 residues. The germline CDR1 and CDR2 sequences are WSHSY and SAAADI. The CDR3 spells CASSELVGGAGEQFF. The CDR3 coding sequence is TGCGCCAGCAGTGAGTTGGTGGGAGGGGCCGGTGAGCAGTTCTTC.

CDR3 in DNA: TGTGCCAGCAGTTTAGAGGGGACCCCATACAATGAGCAGTTCTTC. Translating it yields CASSLEGTPYNEQFF. The genes are TRBV27 and TRBJ2-1; D possibly uses TRBD1 or TRBD2 (5 bases each). Trimming left V 2 bases short and J 4 bases short, with 12 bases between. Germline V gene data show CDR1 as MNHEY and CDR2 as SMNVEV (reference sequence). This CDR3 is 15 amino acids long.

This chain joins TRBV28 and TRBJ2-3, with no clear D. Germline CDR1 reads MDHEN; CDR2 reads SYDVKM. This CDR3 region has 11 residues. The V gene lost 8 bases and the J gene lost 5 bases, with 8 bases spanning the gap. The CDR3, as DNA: TGTGCCAGCGGTCGTAGAGATACGCAGTATTTT. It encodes CASGRRDTQYF.

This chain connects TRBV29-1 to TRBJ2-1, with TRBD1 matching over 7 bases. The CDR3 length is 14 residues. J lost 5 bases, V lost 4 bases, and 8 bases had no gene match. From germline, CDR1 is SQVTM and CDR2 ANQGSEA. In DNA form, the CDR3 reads TGCAGCGTTGGAGGGTTGACAGGGCACAATGAGCAGTTCTTC. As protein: CSVGGLTGHNEQFF.

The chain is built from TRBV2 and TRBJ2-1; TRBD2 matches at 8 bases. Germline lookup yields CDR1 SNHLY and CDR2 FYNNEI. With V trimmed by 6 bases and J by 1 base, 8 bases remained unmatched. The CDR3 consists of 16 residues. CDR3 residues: CASSSIGGGSYNEQFF. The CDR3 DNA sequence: TGTGCCAGCAGCTCCATCGGGGGGGGATCCTACAATGAGCAGTTCTTC.

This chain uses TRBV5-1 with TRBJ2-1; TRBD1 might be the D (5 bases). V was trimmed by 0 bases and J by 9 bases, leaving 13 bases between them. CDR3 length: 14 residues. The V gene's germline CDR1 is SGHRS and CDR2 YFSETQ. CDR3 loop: CASSLVAAQGEQFF. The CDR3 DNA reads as TGCGCCAGCAGCTTGGTTGCGGCTCAGGGTGAGCAGTTCTTC.

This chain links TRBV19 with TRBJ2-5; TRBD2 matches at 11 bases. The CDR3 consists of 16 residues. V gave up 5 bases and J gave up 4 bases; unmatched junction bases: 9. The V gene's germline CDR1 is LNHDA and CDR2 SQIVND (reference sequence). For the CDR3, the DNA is TGTGCCAGTAGTTTGACTAGCGGGGCCGGGGGAGAGACCCAGTACTTC. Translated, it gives CASSLTSGAGGETQYF.

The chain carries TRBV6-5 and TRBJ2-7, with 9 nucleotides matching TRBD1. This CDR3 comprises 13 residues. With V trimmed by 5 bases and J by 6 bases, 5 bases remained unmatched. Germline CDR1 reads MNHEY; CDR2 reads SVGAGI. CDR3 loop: CASSPGTGIEQYF. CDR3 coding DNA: TGTGCCAGCAGTCCCGGGACAGGGATCGAGCAGTACTTC.

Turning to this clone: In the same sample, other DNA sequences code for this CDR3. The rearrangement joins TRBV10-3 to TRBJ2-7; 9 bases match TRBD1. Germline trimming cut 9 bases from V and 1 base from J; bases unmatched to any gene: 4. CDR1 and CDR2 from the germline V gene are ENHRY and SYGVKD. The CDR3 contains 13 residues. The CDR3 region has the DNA TGTGCCATAGGGACAGGGAATTCCTACGAGCAGTACTTC. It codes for CAIGTGNSYEQYF.

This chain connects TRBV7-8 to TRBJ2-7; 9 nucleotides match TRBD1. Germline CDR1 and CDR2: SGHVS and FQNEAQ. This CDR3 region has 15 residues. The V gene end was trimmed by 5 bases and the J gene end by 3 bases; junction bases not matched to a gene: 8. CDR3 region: CASSVRDRADYEQYF. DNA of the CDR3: TGTGCCAGCAGCGTACGGGACAGGGCGGACTACGAGCAGTACTTC.

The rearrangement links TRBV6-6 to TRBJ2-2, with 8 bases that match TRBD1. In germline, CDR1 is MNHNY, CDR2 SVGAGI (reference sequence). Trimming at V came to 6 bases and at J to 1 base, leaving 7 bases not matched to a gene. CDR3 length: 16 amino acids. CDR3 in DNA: TGTGCCAGCAGGCCAGACAGGGGCCAGAACACCGGGGAGCTGTTTTTT. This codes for CASRPDRGQNTGELFF.

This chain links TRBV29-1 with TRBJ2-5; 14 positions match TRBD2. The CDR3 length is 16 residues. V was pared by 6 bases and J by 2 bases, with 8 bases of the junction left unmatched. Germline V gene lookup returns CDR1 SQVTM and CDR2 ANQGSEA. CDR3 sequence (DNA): TGCAGCGTGCCGTGGACTAGCGGGAGGTTGCAAGAGACCCAGTACTTC. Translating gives CSVPWTSGRLQETQYF.

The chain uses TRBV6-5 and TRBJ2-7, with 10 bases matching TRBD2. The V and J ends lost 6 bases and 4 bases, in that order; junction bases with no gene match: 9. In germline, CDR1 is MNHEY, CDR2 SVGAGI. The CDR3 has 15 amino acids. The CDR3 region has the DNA TGTGCCAGCAGCCACCAGACTAGCGGGTTTTACGAGCAGTACTTC. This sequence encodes CASSHQTSGFYEQYF.

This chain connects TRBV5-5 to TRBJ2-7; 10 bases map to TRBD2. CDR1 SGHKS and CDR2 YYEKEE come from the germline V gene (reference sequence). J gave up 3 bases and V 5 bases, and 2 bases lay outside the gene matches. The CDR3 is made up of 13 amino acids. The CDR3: CASRGTSVYEQYF. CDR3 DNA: TGTGCCAGCAGAGGGACTAGCGTCTACGAGCAGTACTTC.